This T cell receptor beta chain was obtained from a study of blood T cell dynamics during melanoma immunotherapy (dated by TCRdb to 2020 to 2022). With respect to the entire study: The patients had metastatic melanoma and were given first-line pembrolizumab or nivolumab plus ipilimumab as standard of care in the United Kingdom. To find early correlates of response, peripheral T cell receptor repertoires were profiled in metastatic melanoma patients before and after one cycle of checkpoint inhibitor therapy. The training cohort was made up of consecutive patients, while a further independent group of patients from the same centre was pooled to form an external validation set.

The label giving this sample's time point can be read as: week 3, after first cycle of checkpoint inhibitor. Blood samples were collected before treatment (T0) and at week 3 (W3), after the first cycle of checkpoint blockade. Except for two patients with rapid clinical progression, response was assessed 12 weeks after the first infusion by RECIST 1.1; disease control meant complete response, partial response or stable disease. Patients with prior systemic cancer treatment, concomitant immunosuppressant therapy or synchronous other active malignancies were excluded. In six patients, three progressing and three with disease control, sorted CD8+ memory and naive T cell subsets were sequenced at T0 and W3. PBMC were isolated from blood with Lymphoprep and SepMate tubes, followed by red cell lysis. QIAamp DNA Blood Mini kits were used to extract DNA from both PBMC and sorted T cell subsets. CD8+ T cell subsets were sorted live on a FACSAria III cytometer and then frozen prior to DNA extraction. Fresh PBMC intended for flow cytometry were kept at 4 degrees C in PBS containing about 2.2% fetal bovine serum and were analyzed within 24 hours.

Here is what the overall study found, with its caveats: Of the sorted CD8+ subsets, TIE cells had both the greatest clonality and the greatest similarity to cfDNA CDR3 sequences, which suggests active turnover converging on dominant clones. Whether the T cell clones driving repertoire changes were melanoma-specific or reflected general immune activation could not be determined in the study. The relatively small sample size was acknowledged as potentially limiting generalization of the results.

The junction shows trimming of 3 bases on V and 0 bases on J, plus 14 bases between the germline ends. The CDR1 and CDR2 encoded by the germline V gene are MRHNA and SNTAGT. There are 16 amino acids in the CDR3, from cysteine to phenylalanine inclusive. Of the read, only the CDR3 DNA is kept; its 48 bases are in frame from base 1. Only one count was recorded for this clone. Its binding antigen is unknown. No per-base quality is available; no much larger clone lies one base away. All DNA extracted from each sorted CD8+ T cell subset was loaded into the assay. TCR beta CDR3 sequences were amplified from genomic DNA with the immunoSEQ TCRb Assay kit following manufacturer instructions. The KAPA Library Quantification Kit for Illumina platforms was used to quantify the pooled libraries by qPCR. Sequencing of the pooled libraries was done on an Illumina NextSeq 500, with clustering at about 0.6-1.1 pM. The published analysis was carried out like this. TCR data were analyzed with immunoSEQ ANALYZER and the R LymphoSeq package. A rearrangement efficiency score was calculated as productive divided by the sum of productive and non-productive CDR3 sequences. Clonality was assessed using the Gini coefficient and diversity using the Renyi index at alpha=1, with pairwise comparisons between timepoints within each patient. Clonal relatedness used an edit distance of 3, and repertoire similarity used the Bhattacharyya coefficient, both computed in LymphoSeq. To classify response, a linear discriminant analysis based on week-3 changes in clonality and diversity was built with the R MASS and caret packages. The immuneACCESS repertoire file appears here via TCRdb, limited to in-frame rearrangements. These files lack a portion of the clones; in checked studies, under half of the deficit traces to unresolved V genes, and the cause of the others is not known. V and J calls and clone size are copied from that table; D and trimming were computed from the DNA. Across this sample there are around 13,000 clones, with roughly 89% seen only once. Around 0.19% of the sample goes to the ten largest clones.

This sequence originates from a human donor with melanoma. The source was effector memory CD8+ T cells from blood, collected from a patient treated with checkpoint blockade. The chain is assembled from TRBV6-4 and TRBJ1-1; too little of a D gene remains to name it. The CDR3 amino acid sequence is: CASSESFSLMNTEAFF. The DNA is TGTGCCAGCAGTGAATCTTTTAGCCTCATGAACACTGAAGCTTTCTTT.